This T cell receptor beta chain appears in the sequencing data of a study of T cell repertoires in cytomegalovirus infection. Comments on this clonotype: Its antigen is unidentified.

The CDR3 loop spans 14 amino acids. MiXCR was run by TCRdb on the reads, yielding one entry per CDR3 protein. The repertoire holds 650,000 to 900,000 distinct CDR3 sequences, with 32% as singletons. The chain joins TRBV12-3 or TRBV12-4 to TRBJ2-2, with 8 bases fitting TRBD2. This sequence originates from a human donor in good health (CMV status not recorded). Some clones in this sample may be carry-over from other donors' samples. This specimen was cultured CD8+ T cells from PBMCs, taken from culture after CMV antigen stimulation. The chain's CDR3 is CGVSGGLDTGELFF. The CDR3 DNA reads TGTGGAGTGTCGGGGGGGCTCGACACCGGGGAGCTGTTTTTT.